This T cell receptor beta chain was recovered during a study of T cell repertoires in cytomegalovirus infection. Study information: It can be stated that public TCR beta signatures indicated CMV infection as well as a matching HLA type.

In the case of this clonotype: Its antigen is not identified.

The CDR3 spans 19 residues. Germline CDR1 SGHTA, CDR2 FQGNSA. J lost 0 bases, V lost 1 base, and 12 bases had no gene match. Study-level findings and limits: Public TCR beta family frequency separated CMV-and-HLA carriers, including in an independent cohort. Dominating the ex vivo response were HLA-C-restricted CMV-specific TCR beta clonotypes.

TCRdb reprocessed the reads via MiXCR and lists one record per CDR3 protein. Among about 360,000 distinct CDR3 sequences listed, around a sixth were seen once. Sequenced: PBMCs. This clonotype was sampled from a human donor in good health (CMV status not recorded). Some clones in this sample may be carry-over from other donors' samples. J is TRBJ2-1 and V is TRBV7-2; 7 bases map to TRBD2. The CDR3 sequence is CASSLDLGRTRDSYNEQFF. CDR3 nucleotide sequence: TGTGCCAGCAGCTTAGATTTGGGCAGGACTAGGGACTCCTACAATGAGCAGTTCTTC.